This TCR beta chain was identified during a study of OX40 agonist ivuxolimab in advanced cancers. The CDR3 consists of 15 residues. V was clipped by 1 base and J by 5 bases, with 14 bases between them. Germline V lookup: CDR1 SQVTM, CDR2 ANQGSEA. The protocol was immunoSEQ multiplex PCR, while the TCRdb copy is restricted to in-frame clones and leaves out a portion. This table holds over 95,000 clones, 91% found once. Material: CD4+ or CD8+ T cells sorted from blood, obtained in a trial of the OX40 agonist ivuxolimab. The V and J genes are TRBV29-1 and TRBJ2-2; perhaps D is TRBD1 or TRBD2 (5 bases each). This TCR was sampled from an adult with an advanced solid tumor such as melanoma, head and neck, liver or kidney cancer. The CDR3 loop reads CSVEGGSGRTGELFF. CDR3 coding DNA: TGCAGCGTTGAAGGGGGGTCAGGGCGGACCGGGGAGCTGTTTTTT.